This T cell receptor (beta chain) was identified in a study of CD8 T cells in Susac syndrome. The sample holds one count of this clonotype. Antigen: not known. In contrast to the negatively isolated CD8+ and CD4+ T cells, TEMRA cells were FACS-enriched. Random hexamers primed reverse transcription of 0.5 to 1 ug RNA. Across 54 Vbeta and 13 Jbeta, immunoSEQ multiplex PCR amplified TCR beta CDR3. From the immunoSEQ multiplex PCR reads, TCRdb called clonotypes with MiXCR, one entry per CDR3 protein. The repertoire holds approximately 120,000 distinct CDR3 sequences, with 85% to 95% as singletons. Broader study findings: Regarding the TCR sequencing and HLA analysis, the study admitted that a relatively small number of individuals were involved.

The sequenced material came from CD4+ T cells from PBMCs. The sequence came from a human donor in good health.

CDR3 residues: CASSTTGQGNYGYTF. CDR3 DNA: TGTGCCAGCAGTACTACTGGACAGGGAAACTATGGCTACACCTTC. The rearrangement uses TRBV6-6 and TRBJ1-2; 8 nucleotides line up with TRBD1. The CDR3 loop spans 15 amino acids. J lost 2 bases, V lost 5 bases, and 7 bases had no gene match. The germline V gene has CDR1 MNHNY and CDR2 SVGAGI (reference sequence).